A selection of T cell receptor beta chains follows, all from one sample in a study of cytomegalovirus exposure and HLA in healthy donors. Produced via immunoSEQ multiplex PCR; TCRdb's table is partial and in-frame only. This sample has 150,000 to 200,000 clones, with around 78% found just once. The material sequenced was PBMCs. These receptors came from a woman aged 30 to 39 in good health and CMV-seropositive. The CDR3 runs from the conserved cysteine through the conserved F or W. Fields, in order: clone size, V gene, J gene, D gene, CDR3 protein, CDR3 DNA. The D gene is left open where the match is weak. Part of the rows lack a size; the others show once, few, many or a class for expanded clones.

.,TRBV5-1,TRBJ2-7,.,CASSLSSRMEGEQYF,TGCGCCAGCAGCTTAAGTTCCCGCATGGAGGGCGAGCAGTACTTC
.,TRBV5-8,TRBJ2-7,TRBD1,CASSWGTGTGGHEQYF,TGTGCCAGCAGCTGGGGTACCGGGACAGGGGGACACGAGCAGTACTTC
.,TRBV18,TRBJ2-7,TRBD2,CASSPRDAGVRVEQYF,TGTGCCAGCTCACCACGAGACGCGGGAGTTCGGGTCGAGCAGTACTTC
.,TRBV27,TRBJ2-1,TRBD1,CASIPVRDRAYNEQFF,TGTGCCAGCATCCCTGTTCGGGACAGGGCGTACAATGAGCAGTTCTTC
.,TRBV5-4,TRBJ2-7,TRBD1,CASSHGIPGQEYF,TGTGCCAGCAGCCATGGGATCCCGGGACAGGAGTACTTC
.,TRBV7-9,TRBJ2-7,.,CASSLALGTTYEQYF,TGTGCCAGCAGCTTAGCGCTTGGGACAACCTACGAGCAGTACTTC
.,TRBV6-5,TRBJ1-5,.,CASRSGLLNQPQHF,TGTGCCAGCAGATCGGGACTGCTCAATCAGCCCCAGCATTTT
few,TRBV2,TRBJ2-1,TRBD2,CASSELAGLSSYNEQFF,TGTGCCAGCAGTGAACTAGCGGGCCTAAGCTCCTACAATGAGCAGTTCTTC
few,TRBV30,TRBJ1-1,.,CACGWSTEAFF,TGTGCCTGTGGTTGGAGCACTGAAGCTTTCTTT
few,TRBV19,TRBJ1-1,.,CASRHREVTEAFF,TGTGCCAGTAGACACAGGGAAGTTACTGAAGCTTTCTTT
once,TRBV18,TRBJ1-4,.,CASSPSGPTNEKLFF,TGTGCCAGCTCACCAAGTGGGCCCACTAATGAAAAACTGTTTTTT
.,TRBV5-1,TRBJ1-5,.,CASSLGGSNQPQHF,TGCGCCAGCAGCCTCGGAGGTAGCAATCAGCCCCAGCATTTT
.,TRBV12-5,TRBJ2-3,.,CASGLEPGDTQYF,TGTGCTAGTGGTTTGGAACCTGGCGATACGCAGTATTTT
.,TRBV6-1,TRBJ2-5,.,CASSESGGRETQYF,TGTGCCAGCAGTGAAAGTGGAGGGAGGGAGACCCAGTACTTC
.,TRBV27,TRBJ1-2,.,CASSPQGMRGYTF,TGTGCCAGCAGTCCACAGGGTATGAGGGGCTACACCTTC
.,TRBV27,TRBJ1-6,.,CASSLGGINSPLHF,TGTGCCAGCAGTTTAGGGGGGATTAATTCACCCCTCCACTTT
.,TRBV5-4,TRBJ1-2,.,CASSLVGATNYGYTF,TGTGCCAGCAGCTTGGTTGGGGCAACTAACTATGGCTACACCTTC
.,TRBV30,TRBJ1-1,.,CAWKGGVQNGAEAFF,TGTGCCTGGAAGGGTGGAGTTCAGAACGGGGCTGAAGCTTTCTTT
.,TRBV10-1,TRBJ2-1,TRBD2,CASSPSLPLCWEGDEQFF,TGCGCCAGCAGTCCCTCCCTACCTTTGTGCTGGGAGGGCGATGAGCAGTTCTTC
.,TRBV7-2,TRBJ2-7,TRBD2,CASSYGFSLAGAYEQYF,TGTGCCAGCAGCTACGGGTTCTCTCTAGCGGGTGCCTACGAGCAGTACTTC
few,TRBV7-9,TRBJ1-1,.,CASSHFADTEAFF,TGTGCCAGCAGCCATTTCGCGGACACTGAAGCTTTCTTT
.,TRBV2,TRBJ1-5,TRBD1,CASTGDRGYQPQHF,TGTGCCAGCACGGGGGACAGGGGATATCAGCCCCAGCATTTT
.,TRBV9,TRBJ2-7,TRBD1,CASSVTGGVEQYF,TGTGCCAGCAGCGTGACAGGGGGCGTCGAGCAGTACTTC
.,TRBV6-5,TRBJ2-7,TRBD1,CASSYTGQGSYEQYF,TGTGCCAGCAGTTACACGGGACAGGGCTCCTACGAGCAGTACTTC
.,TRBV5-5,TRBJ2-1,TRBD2,CASSWTSGGAYYNEQFF,TGTGCCAGCAGCTGGACTAGCGGGGGGGCCTATTACAATGAGCAGTTCTTC
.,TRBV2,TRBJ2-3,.,CANHAEGGSTDTQYF,TGTGCCAATCACGCCGAGGGGGGGAGCACAGATACGCAGTATTTT
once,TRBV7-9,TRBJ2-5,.,CASSLGGWETQYF,TGTGCCAGCAGCTTAGGAGGGTGGGAGACCCAGTACTTC
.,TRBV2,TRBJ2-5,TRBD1,CASSSNRGETQYF,TGTGCCAGCAGTTCCAACAGGGGGGAGACCCAGTACTTC
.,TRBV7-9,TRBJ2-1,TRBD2,CASSPRGGFYNEQFF,TGTGCCAGCAGCCCTCGGGGAGGGTTCTACAATGAGCAGTTCTTC
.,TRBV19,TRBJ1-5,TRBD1,CASSQTGTGGRQPQHF,TGTGCCAGTAGTCAAACCGGGACAGGGGGCCGCCAGCCCCAGCATTTT
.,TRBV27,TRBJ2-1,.,CASSLYRTAQEQFF,TGTGCCAGCAGTTTATATAGGACAGCCCAAGAGCAGTTCTTC
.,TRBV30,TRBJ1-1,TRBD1,CAWRGGNRGTRGAFF,TGTGCCTGGAGGGGGGGTAACAGGGGCACTCGGGGGGCTTTCTTT
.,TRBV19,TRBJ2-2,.,CASSTHQGTGELFF,TGTGCCAGTAGTACGCACCAGGGGACCGGGGAGCTGTTTTTT
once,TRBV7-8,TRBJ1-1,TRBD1,CASRGGRLMNTEAFF,TGTGCCAGCAGAGGGGGCCGCCTAATGAACACTGAAGCTTTCTTT
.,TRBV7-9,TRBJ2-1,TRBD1,CASSPTGYNEQFF,TGTGCCAGCAGCCCGACAGGGTACAATGAGCAGTTCTTC
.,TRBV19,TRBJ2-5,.,CASNRGLAQETQYF,TGTGCCAGTAATCGGGGTCTAGCGCAAGAGACCCAGTACTTC
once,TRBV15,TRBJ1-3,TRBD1,CATSSPRTGRNTIYF,TGTGCCACCAGCAGCCCCCGGACAGGGCGAAACACCATATATTTT
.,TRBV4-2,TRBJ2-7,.,CASSQAGVYEQYF,TGTGCCAGCAGCCAAGCGGGGGTTTACGAGCAGTACTTC
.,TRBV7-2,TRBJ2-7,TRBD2,CASSLDGREAYEQYF,TGTGCCAGCAGCTTAGATGGCCGGGAGGCCTACGAGCAGTACTTC
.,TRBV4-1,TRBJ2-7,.,CASSQGVPGSYEQYF,TGCGCCAGCAGCCAAGGTGTCCCCGGGTCCTACGAGCAGTACTTC
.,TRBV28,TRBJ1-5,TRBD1,CASRETGNGNQPQHF,TGTGCCAGCAGGGAGACAGGGAATGGCAATCAGCCCCAGCATTTT
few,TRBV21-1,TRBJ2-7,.,CASSKRLGQGYEQYF,TGTGCCAGCAGCAAAAGACTTGGACAGGGCTACGAGCAGTACTTC
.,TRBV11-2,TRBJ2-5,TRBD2,CASSLDRAGGFETQYF,TGTGCCAGCAGCTTAGATCGAGCGGGGGGGTTTGAGACCCAGTACTTC
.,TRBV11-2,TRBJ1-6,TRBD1,CASSRDSRSPLHF,TGTGCCAGCAGCCGGGACAGCCGTTCACCCCTCCACTTT
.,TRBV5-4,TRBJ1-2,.,CASSFGRRGYGYTF,TGTGCCAGCAGCTTTGGCAGGCGGGGGTATGGCTACACCTTC